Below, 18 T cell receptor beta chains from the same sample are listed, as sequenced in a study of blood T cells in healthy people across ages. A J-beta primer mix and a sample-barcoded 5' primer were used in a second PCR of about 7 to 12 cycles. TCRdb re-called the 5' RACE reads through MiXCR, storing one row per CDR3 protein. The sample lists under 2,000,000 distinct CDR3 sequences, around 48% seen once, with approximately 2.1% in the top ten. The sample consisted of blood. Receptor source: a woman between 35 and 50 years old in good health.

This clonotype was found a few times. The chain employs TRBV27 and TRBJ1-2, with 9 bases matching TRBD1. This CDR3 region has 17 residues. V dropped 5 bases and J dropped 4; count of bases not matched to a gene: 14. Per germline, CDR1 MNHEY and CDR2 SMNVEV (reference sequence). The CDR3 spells CASSRAGRTGEGYGYTF. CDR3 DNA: TGTGCCAGCAGTCGCGCCGGTCGGACAGGGGAAGGCTATGGCTACACCTTC.

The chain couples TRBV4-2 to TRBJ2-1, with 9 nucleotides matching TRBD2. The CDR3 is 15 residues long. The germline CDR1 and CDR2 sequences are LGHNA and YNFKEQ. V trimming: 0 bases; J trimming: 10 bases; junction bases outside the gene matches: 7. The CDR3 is CASSQEASGVPEQFF. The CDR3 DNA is TGTGCCAGCAGCCAAGAGGCTAGCGGGGTCCCGGAGCAGTTCTTC.

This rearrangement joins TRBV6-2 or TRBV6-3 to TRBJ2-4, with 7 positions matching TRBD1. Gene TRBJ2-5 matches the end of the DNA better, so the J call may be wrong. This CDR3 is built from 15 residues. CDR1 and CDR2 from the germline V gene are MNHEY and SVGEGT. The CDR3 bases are TGTGCCAGCAGTTACGAGACAGGGTTTGGAGAGACCCAGTACTTC. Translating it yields CASSYETGFGETQYF.

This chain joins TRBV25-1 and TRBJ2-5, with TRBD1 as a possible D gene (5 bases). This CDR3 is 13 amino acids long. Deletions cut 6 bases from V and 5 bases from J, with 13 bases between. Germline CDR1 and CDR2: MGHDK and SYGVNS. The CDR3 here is CASSETVTETQYF. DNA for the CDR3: TGTGCCAGCAGCGAGACAGTAACGGAGACCCAGTACTTC. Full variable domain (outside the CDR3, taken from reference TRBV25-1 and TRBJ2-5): EADIYQTPRYLVIGTGKKITLECSQTMGHDKMYWYQQDPGMELHLIHYSYGVNSTEKGDLSSESTVSRIRTEHFPLTLESARPSHTSQYLCASSETVTETQYFGPGTRLLVL.

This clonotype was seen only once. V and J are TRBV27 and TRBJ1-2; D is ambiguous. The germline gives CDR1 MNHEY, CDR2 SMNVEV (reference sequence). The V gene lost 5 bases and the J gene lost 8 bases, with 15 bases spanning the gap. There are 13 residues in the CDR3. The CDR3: CASSREVSDGYTF. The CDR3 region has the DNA TGTGCCAGCAGTAGAGAGGTCTCCGACGGCTACACCTTC.

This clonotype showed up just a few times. CDR3 sequence: CASSPGPEMNEQFF. CDR3 sequence (DNA): TGCGCCAGCAGCCCCGGCCCGGAGATGAATGAGCAGTTCTTC. The chain employs TRBV4-3 and TRBJ2-1; no reliable D call. Germline V lookup: CDR1 LGHNA, CDR2 YSLEER. The V gene lost 4 bases and the J gene lost 7 bases, with 14 bases spanning the gap. CDR3 length equals 14 residues.

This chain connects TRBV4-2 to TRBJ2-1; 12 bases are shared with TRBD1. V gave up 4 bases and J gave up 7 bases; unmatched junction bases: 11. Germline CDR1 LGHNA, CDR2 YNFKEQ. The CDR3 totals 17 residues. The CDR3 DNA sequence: TGTGCCAGCAGCCTCCCCCCGGGACAGGGGGCTCGGAATGAGCAGTTCTTC. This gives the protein CASSLPPGQGARNEQFF.

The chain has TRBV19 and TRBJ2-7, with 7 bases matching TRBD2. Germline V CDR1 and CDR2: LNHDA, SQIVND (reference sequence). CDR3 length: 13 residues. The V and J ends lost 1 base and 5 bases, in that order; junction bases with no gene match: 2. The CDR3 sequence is CASSIASGDEQYF. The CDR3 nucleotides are TGTGCCAGTAGTATAGCCAGCGGGGACGAGCAGTACTTC.

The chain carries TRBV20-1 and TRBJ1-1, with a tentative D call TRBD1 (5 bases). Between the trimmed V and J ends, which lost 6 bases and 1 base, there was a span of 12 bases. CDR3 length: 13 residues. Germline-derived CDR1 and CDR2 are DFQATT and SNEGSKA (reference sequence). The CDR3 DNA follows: TGCAGTGCCAGCCGCGGGGGGAACACTGAAGCTTTCTTT. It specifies CSASRGGNTEAFF.

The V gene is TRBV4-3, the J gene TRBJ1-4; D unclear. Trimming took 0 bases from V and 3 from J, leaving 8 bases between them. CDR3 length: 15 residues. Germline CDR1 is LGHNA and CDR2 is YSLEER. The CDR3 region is CASSQDGIPNEKLFF. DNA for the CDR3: TGCGCCAGCAGCCAAGATGGGATCCCTAATGAAAAACTGTTTTTT.

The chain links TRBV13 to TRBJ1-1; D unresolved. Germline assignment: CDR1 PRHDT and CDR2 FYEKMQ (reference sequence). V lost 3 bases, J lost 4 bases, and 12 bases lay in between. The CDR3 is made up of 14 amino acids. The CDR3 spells CASSFRRDGTEAFF. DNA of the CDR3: TGTGCCAGCAGCTTTAGGAGGGATGGCACTGAAGCTTTCTTT.

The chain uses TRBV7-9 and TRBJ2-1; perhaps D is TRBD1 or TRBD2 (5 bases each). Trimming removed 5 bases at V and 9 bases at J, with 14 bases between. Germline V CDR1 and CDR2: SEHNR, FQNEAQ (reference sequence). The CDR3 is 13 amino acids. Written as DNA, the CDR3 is TGTGCCAGCAGCGTTTCGTCCGGGACTGAGCAGTTCTTC. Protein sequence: CASSVSSGTEQFF. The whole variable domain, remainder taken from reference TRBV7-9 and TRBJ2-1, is DTGVSQNPRHKITKRGQNVTFRCDPISEHNRLYWYRQTLGQGPEFLTYFQNEAQLEKSRLLSDRFSAERPKGSFSTLEIQRTEQGDSAMYLCASSVSSGTEQFFGPGTRLTVL.

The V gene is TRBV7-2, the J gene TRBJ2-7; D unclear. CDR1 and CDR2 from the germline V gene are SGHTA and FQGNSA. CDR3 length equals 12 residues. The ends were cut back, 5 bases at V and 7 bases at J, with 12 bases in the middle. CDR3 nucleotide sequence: TGTGCCAGCAGCCCAGACGTGGGGGAGCAGTACTTC. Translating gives CASSPDVGEQYF.

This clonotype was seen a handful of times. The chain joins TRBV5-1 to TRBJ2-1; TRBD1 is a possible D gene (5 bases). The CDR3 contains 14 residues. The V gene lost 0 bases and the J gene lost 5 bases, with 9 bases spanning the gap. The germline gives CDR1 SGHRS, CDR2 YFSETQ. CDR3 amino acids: CASSLGTRDNEQFF. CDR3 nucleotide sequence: TGCGCCAGCAGCTTGGGTACCAGGGACAATGAGCAGTTCTTC.

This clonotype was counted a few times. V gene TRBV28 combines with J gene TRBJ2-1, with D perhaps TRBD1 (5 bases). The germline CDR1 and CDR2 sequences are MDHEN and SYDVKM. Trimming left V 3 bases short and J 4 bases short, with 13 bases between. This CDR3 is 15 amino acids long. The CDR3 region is CASSLFGQGYNEQFF. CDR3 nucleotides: TGTGCCAGCAGTTTGTTCGGGCAGGGATACAATGAGCAGTTCTTC. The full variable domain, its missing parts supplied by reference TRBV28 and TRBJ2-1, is DVKVTQSSRYLVKRTGEKVFLECVQDMDHENMFWYRQDPGLGLRLIYFSYDVKMKEKGDIPEGYSVSREKKERFSLILESASTNQTSMYLCASSLFGQGYNEQFFGPGTRLTVL.

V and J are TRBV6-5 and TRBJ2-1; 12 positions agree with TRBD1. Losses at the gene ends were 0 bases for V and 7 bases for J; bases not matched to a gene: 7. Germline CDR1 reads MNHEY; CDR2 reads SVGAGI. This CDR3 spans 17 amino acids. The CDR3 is CASSYSRGQGARNEQFF. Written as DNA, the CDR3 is TGTGCCAGCAGTTACTCGAGGGGACAGGGGGCCCGGAATGAGCAGTTCTTC.

CDR3 DNA sequence: TGTGCCAGCAGTCCTATGGCCGGGACCTACAATGAGCAGTTCTTC. As protein: CASSPMAGTYNEQFF. The V gene is TRBV6-2 or TRBV6-3, the J gene TRBJ2-1; D is possibly TRBD2 (5 bases). The CDR3 sequence is 15 residues long. V lost 5 bases to trimming and J lost 2 bases, with 13 bases between them. The germline CDR1 and CDR2 sequences are MNHEY and SVGEGT.

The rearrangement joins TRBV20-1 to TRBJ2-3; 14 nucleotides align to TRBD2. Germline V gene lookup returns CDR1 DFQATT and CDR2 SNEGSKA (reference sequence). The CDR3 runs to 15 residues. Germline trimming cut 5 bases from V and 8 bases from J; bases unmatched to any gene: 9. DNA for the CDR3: TGCAGTGCTGAGACTAGCGGGGGGGCCGGGGGTACGCAGTATTTT. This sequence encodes CSAETSGGAGGTQYF.